What follows are 14 T cell receptor beta chains derived from one specimen sequenced in a study of cytomegalovirus exposure and HLA in healthy donors. Primers included in the PCR were 60 Vbeta and 13 Jbeta primers. Measured with immunoSEQ multiplex PCR; TCRdb has only the in-frame clones, and not every one. The sample records approximately 260,000 clones, about 93% being singletons. The sample consisted of PBMCs. The receptor source for this set is a girl aged 2-10 years in good health and CMV-seronegative.

This clone was counted once. The chain carries TRBV7-6 and TRBJ2-3, with 8 bases that match TRBD1. Germline values: CDR1 SGHVS, CDR2 FNYEAQ. The CDR3 contains 18 residues. V was pared by 2 bases and J by 5 bases, with 15 bases of the junction left unmatched. Here the CDR3 reads CASSLFLFGQGPQDTQYF. The CDR3 DNA reads as TGTGCCAGCAGCTTATTTTTGTTCGGACAGGGCCCACAAGATACGCAGTATTTT.

The CDR3 region is CASSQGDRGFEKLFF. Here the CDR3 DNA reads TGCGCCAGCAGCCAAGGCGACAGGGGTTTTGAAAAACTGTTTTTT. The chain employs TRBV4-1 and TRBJ1-4; 8 nucleotides agree with TRBD1. The V segment lost 1 base and the J segment 7 bases; nucleotides outside the gene matches: 5. This CDR3 has 15 amino acids. CDR1 is MGHRA, CDR2 YSYEKL, per germline.

The chain is built from TRBV10-3 and TRBJ2-7; D ambiguous. V was shortened by 2 bases and J by 1 base, with 6 bases between the two germline ends. The germline V gene has CDR1 ENHRY and CDR2 SYGVKD. This CDR3 comprises 13 residues. This CDR3 reads CAISETASYEQYF. The CDR3 DNA reads TGTGCCATCAGTGAGACAGCTTCCTACGAGCAGTACTTC.

The chain is built from TRBV30 and TRBJ2-5; 10 bases align to TRBD1. V shed 0 bases, J shed 1 base, and the junction held 5 bases outside the gene matches. The CDR3 has 16 residues. The V gene's germline CDR1 is GTSNPN and CDR2 SVGIG (reference sequence). CDR3 DNA: TGTGCCTGGAGTGTGGGGACAGGGGCAACCCAAGAGACCCAGTACTTC. Its translation is CAWSVGTGATQETQYF. Using reference TRBV30 and TRBJ2-5 for the parts outside the CDR3, the full variable domain is SQTIHQWPATLVQPVGSPLSLECTVEGTSNPNLYWYRQAAGRGLQLLFYSVGIGQISSEVPQNLSASRPQDRQFILSSKKLLLSDSGFYLCAWSVGTGATQETQYFGPGTRLLVL.

V gene TRBV5-4 combines with J gene TRBJ2-2, with D unclear. CDR3 length: 13 residues. V was pared by 4 bases and J by 5 bases, with 9 bases between. Germline loops: CDR1 SGHNT, CDR2 YYREEE (reference sequence). In DNA, the CDR3 is TGTGCCAGCAGCCCCGGTACTACCGGGGAGCTGTTTTTT. Its translation is CASSPGTTGELFF.

V is TRBV30 and J is TRBJ1-1, with TRBD1 identical over 10 bases. CDR3 length: 12 residues. With V trimmed by 8 bases and J by 4 bases, 4 bases remained unmatched. Germline V gene lookup returns CDR1 GTSNPN and CDR2 SVGIG (reference sequence). This CDR3 is CAGDRGPTEAFF. In DNA, the CDR3 is TGTGCCGGAGACAGGGGGCCCACTGAAGCTTTCTTT.

The chain employs TRBV5-6 and TRBJ2-2, with 11 bases fitting TRBD2. With 4 bases clipped from V and 1 base from J, the junction kept 6 bases outside the gene matches. The CDR3 covers 17 residues. Germline CDR1 is SGHDT and CDR2 is YYEEEE. This CDR3 reads CASSRIGTSGNTGELFF. The CDR3 DNA sequence: TGTGCCAGCAGCCGAATAGGGACTAGCGGGAACACCGGGGAGCTGTTTTTT.

CDR3 residues: CATSRVLRGLGYEQYF. CDR3 in DNA: TGTGCCACCAGCAGAGTGTTAAGGGGGCTAGGCTACGAGCAGTACTTC. The chain uses TRBV15 and TRBJ2-7; TRBD1 agrees at 7 bases. Unmatched junction bases numbered 9, after V lost 1 base and J lost 3 bases. CDR3 length: 16 amino acids. Germline lookup yields CDR1 LNHNV and CDR2 YYDKDF (reference sequence). The whole variable domain, remainder taken from reference TRBV15 and TRBJ2-7, is DAMVIQNPRYQVTQFGKPVTLSCSQTLNHNVMYWYQQKSSQAPKLLFHYYDKDFNNEADTPDNFQSRRPNTSFCFLDIRSPGLGDTAMYLCATSRVLRGLGYEQYFGPGTRLTVT.

The chain is built from TRBV5-6 and TRBJ2-7, with TRBD1 identical over 9 bases. CDR1 and CDR2 (germline): SGHDT, YYEEEE. With 1 base clipped from V and 6 bases from J, the junction kept 8 bases outside the gene matches. The CDR3 runs 15 residues. The CDR3 DNA sequence: TGTGCCAGCAGCTTGTGGGACAGGGTCCTATCCGAGCAGTACTTC. This translates into CASSLWDRVLSEQYF.

The CDR3 DNA sequence: TGCAGCGTTCGGACGGAAGGGGTTACTAATGAAAAACTGTTTTTT. Translating it yields CSVRTEGVTNEKLFF. The V and J genes are TRBV29-1 and TRBJ1-4; D is perhaps TRBD1 (5 bases). This CDR3 contains 15 residues. V was cut by 5 bases and J by 2 bases, with 15 bases left in between. Per germline, CDR1 SQVTM and CDR2 ANQGSEA.

This clone was counted a single time. The V gene is TRBV28, the J gene TRBJ1-1; D may be TRBD1 (5 bases). The germline V and J ends were trimmed by 5 bases and 4 bases, with 17 bases remaining between them. The CDR3 spans 15 residues. Germline CDR1 is MDHEN and CDR2 is SYDVKM. Written as DNA, the CDR3 is TGTGCCAGCAGTCGCCCGGAGGGGTCGATCACTGAAGCTTTCTTT. This sequence encodes CASSRPEGSITEAFF.

The chain joins TRBV28 to TRBJ1-3; D remains ambiguous. Trimming removed 3 bases from V and 1 base from J, with 7 bases in between. CDR3 size: 14 residues. Germline values: CDR1 MDHEN, CDR2 SYDVKM. In DNA, the CDR3 is TGTGCCAGCAGTTTTGCGTCTTCTGGAAACACCATATATTTT. Protein product: CASSFASSGNTIYF.

CDR3 protein: CATQGLAVNYEQYF. Written as DNA, the CDR3 is TGTGCCACCCAGGGGCTAGCGGTAAACTACGAGCAGTACTTC. V and J are TRBV10-3 and TRBJ2-7; possible D gene TRBD2, 7 bases. This CDR3 has 14 residues. The germline V and J ends were trimmed by 10 bases and 3 bases, with 19 bases remaining between them. Germline V CDR1 and CDR2: ENHRY, SYGVKD.

This clone was seen a single time. The genes are TRBV15 and TRBJ1-3; weak D call: TRBD1 (5 bases). CDR3 length equals 15 residues. Trimming pared 1 base from V and 8 bases from J, leaving 15 bases between. Germline lookup yields CDR1 LNHNV and CDR2 YYDKDF (reference sequence). CDR3 DNA sequence: TGTGCCACCAGCAGAGCCCCAGGGTTTGAAGACACCATATATTTT. It codes for CATSRAPGFEDTIYF. The full variable domain, completed using reference TRBV15 and TRBJ1-3, is DAMVIQNPRYQVTQFGKPVTLSCSQTLNHNVMYWYQQKSSQAPKLLFHYYDKDFNNEADTPDNFQSRRPNTSFCFLDIRSPGLGDTAMYLCATSRAPGFEDTIYFGEGSWLTVV.